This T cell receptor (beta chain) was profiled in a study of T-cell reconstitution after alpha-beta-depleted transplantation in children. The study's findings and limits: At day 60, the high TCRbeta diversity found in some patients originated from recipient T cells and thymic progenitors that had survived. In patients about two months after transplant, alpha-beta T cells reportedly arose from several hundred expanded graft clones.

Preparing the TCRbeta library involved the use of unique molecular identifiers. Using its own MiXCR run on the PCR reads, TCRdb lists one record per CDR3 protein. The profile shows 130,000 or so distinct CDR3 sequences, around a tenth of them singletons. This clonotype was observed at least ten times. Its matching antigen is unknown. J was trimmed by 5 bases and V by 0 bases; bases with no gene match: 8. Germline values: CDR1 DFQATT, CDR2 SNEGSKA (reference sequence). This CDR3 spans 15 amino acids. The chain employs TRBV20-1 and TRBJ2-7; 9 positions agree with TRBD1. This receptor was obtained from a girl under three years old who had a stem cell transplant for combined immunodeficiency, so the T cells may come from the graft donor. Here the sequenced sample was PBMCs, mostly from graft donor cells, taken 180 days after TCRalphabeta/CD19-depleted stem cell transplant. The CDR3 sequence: CSARDRGTGLDEQYF. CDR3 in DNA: TGCAGTGCTAGAGATCGTGGGACAGGGCTTGACGAGCAGTACTTC.